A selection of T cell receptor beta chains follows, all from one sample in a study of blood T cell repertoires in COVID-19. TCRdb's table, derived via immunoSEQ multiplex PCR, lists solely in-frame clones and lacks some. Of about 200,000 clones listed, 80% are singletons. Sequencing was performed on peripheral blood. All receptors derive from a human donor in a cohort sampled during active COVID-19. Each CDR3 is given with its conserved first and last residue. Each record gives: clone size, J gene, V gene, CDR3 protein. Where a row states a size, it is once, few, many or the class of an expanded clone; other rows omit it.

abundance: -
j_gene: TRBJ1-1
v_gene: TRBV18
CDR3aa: CASSRRSGETEAFF

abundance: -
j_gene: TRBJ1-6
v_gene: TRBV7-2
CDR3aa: CATTGGVYNSPLHF

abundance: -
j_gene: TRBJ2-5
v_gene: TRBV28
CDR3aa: CASSFGTRISETQYF

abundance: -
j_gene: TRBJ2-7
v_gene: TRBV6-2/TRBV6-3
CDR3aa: CASSYNFYEQYF

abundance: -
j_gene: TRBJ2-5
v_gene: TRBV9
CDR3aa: CASSAGATQYF

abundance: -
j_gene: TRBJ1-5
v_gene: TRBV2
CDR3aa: CASSGQGYQPQHF

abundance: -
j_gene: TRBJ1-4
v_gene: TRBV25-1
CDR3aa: CASSARGPGREKLFF

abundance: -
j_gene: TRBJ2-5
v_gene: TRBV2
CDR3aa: CAKAPSGRGETQYF

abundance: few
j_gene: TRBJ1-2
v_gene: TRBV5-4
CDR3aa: CASSPGHGSKYGYTF

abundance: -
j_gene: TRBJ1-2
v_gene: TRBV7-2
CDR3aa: CASSKGQENGYTF

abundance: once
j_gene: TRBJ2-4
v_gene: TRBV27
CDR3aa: CASSTPGDPKNIQYF

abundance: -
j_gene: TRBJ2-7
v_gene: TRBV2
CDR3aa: CASILGDRGRGEQYF

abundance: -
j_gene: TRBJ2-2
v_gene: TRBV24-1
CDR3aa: CATQKRGGELFF

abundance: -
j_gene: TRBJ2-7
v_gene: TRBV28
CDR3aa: CASSLGGQTYEQYF

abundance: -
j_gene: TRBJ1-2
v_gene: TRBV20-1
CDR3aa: CSASGGAAPYGYTF

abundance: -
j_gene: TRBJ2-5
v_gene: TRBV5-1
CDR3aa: CASSSGRETQYF

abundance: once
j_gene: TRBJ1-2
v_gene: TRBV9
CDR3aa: CASSVRPGGVYGYTF

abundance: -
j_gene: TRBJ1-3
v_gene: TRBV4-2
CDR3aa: CASSQGGGGATLFSGNTIYF

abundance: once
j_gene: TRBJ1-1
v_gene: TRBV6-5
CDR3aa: CASSRPTGGAFF

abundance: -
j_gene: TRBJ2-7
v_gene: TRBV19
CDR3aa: CASSKTRGQGKDEQYF

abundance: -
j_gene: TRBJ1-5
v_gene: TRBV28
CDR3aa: CASSWGGQPQHF

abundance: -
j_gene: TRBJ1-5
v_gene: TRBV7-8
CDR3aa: CASSLYRGNQPQHF

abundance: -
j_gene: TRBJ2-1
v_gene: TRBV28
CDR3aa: CASSFPGEINEQFF

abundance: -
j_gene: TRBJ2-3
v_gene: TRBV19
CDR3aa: CASSISPGTSGTQFDTQYF

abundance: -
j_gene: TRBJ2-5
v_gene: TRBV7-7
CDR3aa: CASSLELRETQYF

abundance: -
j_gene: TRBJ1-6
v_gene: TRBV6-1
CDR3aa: CASSEAPGGDSPLHF

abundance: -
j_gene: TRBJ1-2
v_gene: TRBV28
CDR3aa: CASSRHGEGGYTF

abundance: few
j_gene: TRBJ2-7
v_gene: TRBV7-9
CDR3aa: CAAGRGSGYEQYF

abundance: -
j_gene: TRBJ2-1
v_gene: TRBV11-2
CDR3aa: CASSLTSGRNEQFF

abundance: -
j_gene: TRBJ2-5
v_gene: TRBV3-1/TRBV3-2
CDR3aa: CASSQDSSGRAGHF

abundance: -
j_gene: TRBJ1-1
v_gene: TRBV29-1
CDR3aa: CSVTRRENTEAFF

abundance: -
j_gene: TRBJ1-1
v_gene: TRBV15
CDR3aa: CATSPTVNTEAFF

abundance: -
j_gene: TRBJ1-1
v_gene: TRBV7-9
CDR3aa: CASSRTYGEAFF

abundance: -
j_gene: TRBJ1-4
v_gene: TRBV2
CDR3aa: CASSRQGARTTNEKLFF

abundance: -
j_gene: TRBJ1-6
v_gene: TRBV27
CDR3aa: CASSLSPLRQAELGSPLHF

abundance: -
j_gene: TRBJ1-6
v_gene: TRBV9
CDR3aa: CASSADNSPLHF